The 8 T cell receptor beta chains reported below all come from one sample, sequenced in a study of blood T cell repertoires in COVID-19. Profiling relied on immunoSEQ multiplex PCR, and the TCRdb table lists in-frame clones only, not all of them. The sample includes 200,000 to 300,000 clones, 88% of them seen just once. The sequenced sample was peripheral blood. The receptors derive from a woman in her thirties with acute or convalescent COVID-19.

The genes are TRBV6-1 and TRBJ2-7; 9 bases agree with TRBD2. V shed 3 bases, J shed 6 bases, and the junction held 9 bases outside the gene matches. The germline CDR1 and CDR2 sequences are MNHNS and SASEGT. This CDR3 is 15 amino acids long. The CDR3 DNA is TGTGCCAGCAGTGACGTAGCGGGAGCGACCTCCGAGCAGTACTTC. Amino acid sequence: CASSDVAGATSEQYF.

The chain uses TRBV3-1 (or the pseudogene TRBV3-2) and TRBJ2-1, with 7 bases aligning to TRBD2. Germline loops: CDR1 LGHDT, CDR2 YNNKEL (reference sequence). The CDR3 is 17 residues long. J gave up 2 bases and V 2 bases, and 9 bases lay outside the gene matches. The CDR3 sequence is CASSQKNGRGPYNEQFF. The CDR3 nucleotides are TGTGCCAGCAGCCAAAAAAATGGGAGGGGCCCCTACAATGAGCAGTTCTTC.

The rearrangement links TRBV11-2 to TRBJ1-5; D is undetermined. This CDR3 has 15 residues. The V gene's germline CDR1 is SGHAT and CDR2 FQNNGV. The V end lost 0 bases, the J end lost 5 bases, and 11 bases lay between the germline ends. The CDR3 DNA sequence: TGTGCCAGCAGCTTAGAGGGCAGAATATATCAGCCCCAGCATTTT. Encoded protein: CASSLEGRIYQPQHF.

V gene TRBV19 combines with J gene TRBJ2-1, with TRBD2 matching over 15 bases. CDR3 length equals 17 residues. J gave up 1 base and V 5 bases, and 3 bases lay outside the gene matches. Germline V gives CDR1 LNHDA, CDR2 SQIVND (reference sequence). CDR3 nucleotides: TGTGCCAGTAGTGGGGGGACTAGCGGGAGGTCCTACAATGAGCAGTTCTTC. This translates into CASSGGTSGRSYNEQFF.

The DNA for the CDR3 is TGTGCCAGCAGTTTCTTGACAGGGAGCTCCTACGAGCAGTACTTC. It yields the protein CASSFLTGSSYEQYF. The gene calls are TRBV27 and TRBJ2-7, with TRBD1 identical over 7 bases. The germline gives CDR1 MNHEY, CDR2 SMNVEV (reference sequence). Trimming at V came to 3 bases and at J to 0 bases, leaving 5 bases not matched to a gene. CDR3 length: 15 residues.

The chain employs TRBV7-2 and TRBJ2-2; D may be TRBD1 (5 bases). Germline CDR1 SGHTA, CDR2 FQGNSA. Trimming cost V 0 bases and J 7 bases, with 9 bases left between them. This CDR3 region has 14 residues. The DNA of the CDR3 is TGTGCCAGCAGCTTAGCGGCGACAGACGGGGAGCTGTTTTTT. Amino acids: CASSLAATDGELFF.

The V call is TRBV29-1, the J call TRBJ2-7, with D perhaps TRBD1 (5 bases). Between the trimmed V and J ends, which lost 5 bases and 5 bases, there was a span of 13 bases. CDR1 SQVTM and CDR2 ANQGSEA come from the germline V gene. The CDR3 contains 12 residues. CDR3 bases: TGCAGCGTTATAAGGGGAATCGACGAGCAGTACTTC. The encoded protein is CSVIRGIDEQYF.

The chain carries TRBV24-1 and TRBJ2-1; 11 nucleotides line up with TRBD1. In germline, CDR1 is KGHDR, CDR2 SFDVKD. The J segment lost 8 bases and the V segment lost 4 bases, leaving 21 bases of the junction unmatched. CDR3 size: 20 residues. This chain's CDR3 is CATSEPGQGVLGTRWDEQFF. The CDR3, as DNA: TGTGCCACCAGTGAGCCGGGACAGGGGGTTTTAGGGACTAGATGGGATGAGCAGTTCTTC.